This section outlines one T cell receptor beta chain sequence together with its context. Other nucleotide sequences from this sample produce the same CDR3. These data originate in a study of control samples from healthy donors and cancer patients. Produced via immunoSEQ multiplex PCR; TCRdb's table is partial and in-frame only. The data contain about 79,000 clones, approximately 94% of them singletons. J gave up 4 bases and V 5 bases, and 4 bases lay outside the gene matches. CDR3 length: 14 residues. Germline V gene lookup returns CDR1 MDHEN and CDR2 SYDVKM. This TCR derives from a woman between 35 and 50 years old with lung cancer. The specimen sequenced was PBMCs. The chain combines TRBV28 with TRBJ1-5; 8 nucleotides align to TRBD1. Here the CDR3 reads CASSLGQGNQPQHF. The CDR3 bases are TGTGCCAGCAGTCTTGGACAGGGAAATCAGCCCCAGCATTTT.